Presented here are 26 T cell receptor beta chains from one specimen sequenced in a study of T cell responses to AZD1222 COVID-19 vaccine. This table comes from immunoSEQ multiplex PCR, and its TCRdb copy is limited to in-frame clones, with some not included. The sample includes under 150,000 clones, roughly 88% of them seen just once. The specimen comprised peripheral blood, sampled 28 days after the second AZD1222 dose. These receptors all come from an adult who received the AZD1222 COVID-19 vaccine.

The chain employs TRBV18 and TRBJ2-6; D is uncertain. The CDR3 spans 13 residues. V gave up 8 bases and J gave up 1 base, with 6 bases separating them. Germline CDR1 and CDR2: KGHSH and LQKENI. For the CDR3, the DNA is TGTGCCAGCCATCTGTCTGGGGCCAACGTCCTGACTTTC. Amino acid sequence: CASHLSGANVLTF.

This clone was detected only a few times. V usage is TRBV18 and J usage is TRBJ2-7; 9 nucleotides line up with TRBD1. The CDR3 has 15 amino acids. Germline-derived CDR1 and CDR2 are KGHSH and LQKENI. V gave up 3 bases and J gave up 3 bases; unmatched junction bases: 6. The CDR3 DNA sequence: TGTGCCAGCTCACCCGCCGGACAGGGGTACTACGAGCAGTACTTC. Translated, it gives CASSPAGQGYYEQYF.

The V gene is TRBV28, the J gene TRBJ2-5, with D perhaps matching TRBD1 (6 bases). This CDR3 comprises 13 residues. Germline CDR1 MDHEN, CDR2 SYDVKM. V was shortened by 4 bases and J by 1 base, with 7 bases between the two germline ends. This CDR3 reads CASSSQGQETQYF. The CDR3 DNA reads as TGTGCCAGCAGTTCACAGGGCCAAGAGACCCAGTACTTC.

The rearrangement links TRBV10-3 to TRBJ2-1; 9 nucleotides line up with TRBD2. The CDR3 runs 15 residues. Germline CDR1 is ENHRY and CDR2 is SYGVKD. V lost 4 bases and J lost 5; bases outside the gene matches: 6. The CDR3 DNA reads TGTGCCATCAGTGGGAGCGGGGGGAGACACAATGAGCAGTTCTTC. This sequence encodes CAISGSGGRHNEQFF.

This clone was found a few times. The V call is TRBV5-1, the J call TRBJ2-3; D uncertain. The CDR3 is 15 residues long. Trimming stripped 2 bases from V and 0 bases from J, with 10 bases between. The germline gives CDR1 SGHRS, CDR2 YFSETQ. The CDR3 bases are TGCGCCAGCAGCTTTACGGCTCCTAGCACAGATACGCAGTATTTT. This gives the protein CASSFTAPSTDTQYF. The entire variable domain, with the rest obtained from reference TRBV5-1 and TRBJ2-3, is as follows: KAGVTQTPRYLIKTRGQQVTLSCSPISGHRSVSWYQQTPGQGLQFLFEYFSETQRNKGNFPGRFSGRQFSNSRSEMNVSTLELGDSALYLCASSFTAPSTDTQYFGPGTRLTVL.

This clone has just one count. The rearrangement uses TRBV5-4 and TRBJ1-3, with a possible D match to TRBD1 (6 bases). Trimming left V 0 bases short and J 2 bases short, with 15 bases between. Germline CDR1 is SGHNT and CDR2 is YYREEE (reference sequence). This CDR3 contains 17 residues. This CDR3 is CASSLATKQGPGNTIYF. The CDR3 DNA reads TGTGCCAGCAGCTTGGCAACTAAACAGGGACCTGGAAACACCATATATTTT.

V and J are TRBV5-1 and TRBJ1-2, with TRBD1 as a possible D gene (6 bases). Germline CDR1 reads SGHRS; CDR2 reads YFSETQ. With 0 bases removed from V and 6 bases from J, the gap between germline ends came to 15 bases. The CDR3 has 15 amino acids. The chain's CDR3 is CASSLGAGDRDGYTF. The CDR3 nucleotides are TGCGCCAGCAGCTTGGGGGCAGGGGACCGAGATGGCTACACCTTC.

The chain joins TRBV6-2 or TRBV6-3 to TRBJ1-1, with TRBD1 as a possible D gene (5 bases). The CDR3 has 15 amino acids. Germline-derived CDR1 and CDR2 are MNHEY and SVGEGT. The V gene lost 6 bases and the J gene lost 0 bases, with 14 bases spanning the gap. DNA of the CDR3: TGTGCCAGCAGCTCCCGGGACCTACTGAACACTGAAGCTTTCTTT. Its translation: CASSSRDLLNTEAFF.

This chain uses TRBV5-4 with TRBJ2-1; no clear D. The germline V and J ends were trimmed by 5 bases and 4 bases, with 10 bases remaining between them. CDR1 is SGHNT and CDR2 is YYREEE in the germline V gene (reference sequence). The CDR3 runs 13 residues. The chain's CDR3 is CASSGQHYNEQFF. The CDR3 coding sequence is TGTGCCAGCAGTGGCCAGCATTACAATGAGCAGTTCTTC. Full variable domain (remainder filled in from reference TRBV5-4 and TRBJ2-1): ETGVTQSPTHLIKTRGQQVTLRCSSQSGHNTVSWYQQALGQGPQFIFQYYREEENGRGNFPPRFSGLQFPNYSSELNVNALELDDSALYLCASSGQHYNEQFFGPGTRLTVL.

The V and J genes are TRBV19 and TRBJ1-1; the match to TRBD1 covers 9 bases. This CDR3 has 13 residues. V was pared by 9 bases and J by 0 bases, with 2 bases of the junction left unmatched. Germline V gene lookup returns CDR1 LNHDA and CDR2 SQIVND (reference sequence). CDR3 nucleotides: TGTGCCAGCCGACAGGGGGTGAACACTGAAGCTTTCTTT. It yields the protein CASRQGVNTEAFF.

In DNA, the CDR3 is TGTGCCAGCAGCCAAGATCCGCGGGTTACTGAAGCTTTCTTT. Translated: CASSQDPRVTEAFF. J is TRBJ1-1 and V is TRBV3-1 (or the pseudogene TRBV3-2), with D unresolved. The germline gives CDR1 LGHDT, CDR2 YNNKEL (reference sequence). The CDR3 has 14 amino acids. Trimming cost V 0 bases and J 5 bases, with 10 bases left between them.

The chain combines TRBV7-2 with TRBJ1-4, with 7 bases identical to TRBD1. Germline trimming cut 4 bases from V and 5 bases from J; bases unmatched to any gene: 7. CDR3 length: 15 amino acids. The germline CDR1 and CDR2 sequences are SGHTA and FQGNSA. CDR3 in DNA: TGTGCCAGCAGCTCAACGACAGGGAGGAATGAAAAACTGTTTTTT. It specifies CASSSTTGRNEKLFF.

This chain connects TRBV3-1 (or the pseudogene TRBV3-2) to TRBJ1-6; the D gene is possibly TRBD1 (5 bases). V lost 5 bases, J lost 7 bases, and 18 bases lay in between. The germline CDR1 and CDR2 sequences are LGHDT and YNNKEL (reference sequence). The CDR3 covers 16 residues. CDR3 protein: CASSIQQGGENSPLHF. In DNA, the CDR3 is TGTGCCAGCAGCATCCAGCAGGGAGGAGAGAATTCACCCCTCCACTTT.

The rearrangement joins TRBV5-4 to TRBJ1-2, with no clear D. The CDR3 runs 14 residues. Germline lookup yields CDR1 SGHNT and CDR2 YYREEE (reference sequence). Trimming removed 0 bases from V and 3 bases from J, with 9 bases in between. The CDR3: CASSLGVTDYGYTF. DNA of the CDR3: TGTGCCAGCAGCTTGGGGGTGACGGACTATGGCTACACCTTC.

About this clone: Distinct nucleotide sequences in the sample also encode this CDR3. The chain links TRBV7-9 to TRBJ1-2; unclear D gene. Germline V gene data show CDR1 as SEHNR and CDR2 as FQNEAQ (reference sequence). Trimming removed 1 base at V and 4 bases at J, with 7 bases between. The CDR3 length is 13 residues. In DNA form, the CDR3 reads TGTGCCAGCAGCTTAGGTGGGAGCTATGGCTACACCTTC. This translates into CASSLGGSYGYTF.

The V call is TRBV10-3, the J call TRBJ1-3; TRBD1 aligns across 8 bases. CDR3 length equals 14 residues. Germline V gives CDR1 ENHRY, CDR2 SYGVKD. After removal of 6 bases from V and 3 bases from J, the junction contained 4 bases not matched to a gene. CDR3 nucleotides: TGTGCCATCAGGCAGGGGGCCGGTGGAAACACCATATATTTT. Its protein is CAIRQGAGGNTIYF.

This chain joins TRBV7-9 and TRBJ1-6; TRBD1 aligns across 11 bases. Germline V CDR1 and CDR2: SEHNR, FQNEAQ (reference sequence). The CDR3 is 14 residues long. V lost 7 bases, J lost 7 bases, and 3 bases stayed unmatched. This chain's CDR3 is CASKGQGGNSPLHF. The CDR3 coding sequence is TGTGCCAGCAAGGGACAGGGGGGAAATTCACCCCTCCACTTT.

The rearrangement links TRBV6-5 to TRBJ1-5; D ambiguous. The V and J ends lost 6 bases and 3 bases respectively, with 9 bases between them. The CDR3 loop spans 13 amino acids. Germline V gene sequence: CDR1 MNHEY, CDR2 SVGAGI. This CDR3 is CASRRQDNQPQHF. CDR3 DNA: TGTGCCAGCAGACGCCAAGACAATCAGCCCCAGCATTTT.

Turning to this clone: At one end, the junction sequence differs from germline, possibly due to a read error. CDR3 sequence: CASSPSGGGWETQYF. The CDR3 bases are TGTGCTAGCAGCCCAAGCGGGGGGGGATGGGAGACCCAGTACTTC. The chain has TRBV7-7 and TRBJ2-5, with TRBD2 identical over 10 bases. Germline CDR1 and CDR2: SSHAT and FNYEAQ (reference sequence). The CDR3 is made up of 15 amino acids.

The CDR3 sequence is CASSPWLRGGGNEQFF. CDR3 bases: TGTGCCAGCAGCCCCTGGCTCCGCGGGGGGGGAAATGAGCAGTTCTTC. V is TRBV7-2 and J is TRBJ2-1, with TRBD2 identical over 9 bases. Germline CDR1 SGHTA, CDR2 FQGNSA. V lost 5 bases, J lost 7 bases, and 12 bases stayed unmatched. The CDR3 has 16 amino acids.

This clone occurred once. The V call is TRBV7-9, the J call TRBJ1-4; 8 nucleotides line up with TRBD1. Germline trimming cut 4 bases from V and 8 bases from J; bases unmatched to any gene: 18. The CDR3 totals 18 residues. CDR1 is SEHNR and CDR2 is FQNEAQ in the germline V gene (reference sequence). CDR3 region: CASSWFQGALTRGEKLFF. In DNA form, the CDR3 reads TGTGCCAGCAGCTGGTTCCAGGGGGCACTCACTAGAGGCGAAAAACTGTTTTTT.

In DNA form, the CDR3 reads TGTGCCAGCAGTGTGGGACGCCCCAATTCACCCCTCCACTTT. It is translated as CASSVGRPNSPLHF. The chain has TRBV11-2 and TRBJ1-6, with D perhaps TRBD1 (5 bases). Germline V gene lookup returns CDR1 SGHAT and CDR2 FQNNGV. V was pared by 6 bases and J by 7 bases, with 13 bases between. The CDR3 spans 14 residues.

This chain joins TRBV2 and TRBJ1-1; TRBD1 matches at 8 bases. After removal of 4 bases from V and 5 bases from J, the junction contained 0 bases not matched to a gene. Germline CDR1 SNHLY, CDR2 FYNNEI. This CDR3 is built from 12 residues. CDR3 bases: TGTGCCAGCAGTGGGACAGGGACTGAAGCTTTCTTT. The encoded protein is CASSGTGTEAFF.

The chain combines TRBV7-2 with TRBJ1-4; maybe TRBD1 (5 bases). The germline CDR1 and CDR2 sequences are SGHTA and FQGNSA. V dropped 7 bases and J dropped 7 bases, with 13 bases sitting between them. The CDR3 totals 13 residues. CDR3 sequence: CASTTVGGEKLFF. As DNA, the CDR3 is TGTGCCAGCACCACGGTGGGGGGTGAAAAACTGTTTTTT.

The V and J genes are TRBV2 and TRBJ2-5; TRBD1 matches 7 bases. The V segment lost 8 bases and the J segment 1 base; nucleotides outside the gene matches: 4. This CDR3 region has 13 residues. The germline gives CDR1 SNHLY, CDR2 FYNNEI. This CDR3 is CASWTGPQETQYF. The CDR3 region has the DNA TGTGCCAGCTGGACAGGCCCCCAAGAGACCCAGTACTTC.

This rearrangement joins TRBV6-2 or TRBV6-3 to TRBJ1-2, with 10 bases fitting TRBD1. Germline lookup yields CDR1 MNHEY and CDR2 SVGEGT. Unmatched junction bases numbered 5, after V lost 5 bases and J lost 2 bases. The CDR3 covers 15 residues. The CDR3 sequence: CASSRPGQGNYGYTF. The CDR3 DNA reads TGTGCCAGCAGTCGTCCGGGACAGGGGAACTATGGCTACACCTTC.